This TCR beta chain appears in the sequencing data of a study of T cell responses to AZD1222 COVID-19 vaccine. Study-wide background: Analysis merged second doses at about 4 or about 12 weeks.

General study findings and limits: The study reported that nearly half of spike-specific TCRs target unmutated variant regions. Only a handful of AZD1222 recipients, six or seven in all, had baseline seropositivity. Clonal diversity was possibly underestimated, and the donors were mostly white British, with more females.

This CDR3 region has 16 residues. CDR1 is MNHEY and CDR2 is SMNVEV in the germline V gene (reference sequence). Trimming took off 0 bases at V and 0 bases at J, with 10 bases between the two ends. The protocol was immunoSEQ multiplex PCR, while the TCRdb copy is restricted to in-frame clones and leaves out a portion. The table includes 100,000 to 150,000 clones, around 92% detected once. Details on this clone: Its specificity is not known.

This chain connects TRBV27 to TRBJ2-3; D gene unclear. This sequence was found in an adult in good health. The starting material was peripheral blood, obtained on day 0 of AZD1222 vaccination. CDR3 sequence: CASSLSQVPSTDTQYF. CDR3 nucleotide sequence: TGTGCCAGCAGTTTATCCCAGGTTCCTAGCACAGATACGCAGTATTTT.